These T cell receptor beta chains were read from a single sample in a study of vaccination and CD4 T cells after COVID-19. These receptors' antigens are unknown. One entry per CDR3 protein, called by TCRdb with MiXCR from the PCR reads. Of almost 15,000 distinct CDR3 sequences listed, about 70% are singletons. Sequencing input: CD4+ T cells from blood, cultured in vitro. These receptor sequences come from a human donor who had recovered from COVID-19. Each CDR3 is given with its conserved first and last residue. Each record gives: clone size, D gene, V gene, J gene, CDR3 length, CDR3 DNA, CDR3 protein. D genes are given only for firm matches. Expanded clones are given a class, and other clones once, few, many or no size at all.

clone_size: NA; d_call: NA; v_call: TRBV9; j_call: TRBJ1-2; cdr3_length: 16; cdr3_nt: TGTGCCAGCAGCGTAGCGCCCGGGACAAGGAACTATGGCTACACCTTC; cdr3_aa: CASSVAPGTRNYGYTF
clone_size: NA; d_call: TRBD1; v_call: TRBV30; j_call: TRBJ1-5; cdr3_length: 13; cdr3_nt: TGTGCCTGGACAGGGGGAAGCAATCAGCCCCAGCATTTT; cdr3_aa: CAWTGGSNQPQHF
clone_size: NA; d_call: NA; v_call: TRBV7-2; j_call: TRBJ1-2; cdr3_length: 13; cdr3_nt: TGTGCCAGCAGCCCGAACAGGGACCGCGGCTACACCTTC; cdr3_aa: CASSPNRDRGYTF
clone_size: NA; d_call: NA; v_call: TRBV2; j_call: TRBJ1-6; cdr3_length: 15; cdr3_nt: TGTGCCAGCAGTGAAGCGACAGCTTTCAATTCACCCCTCCACTTT; cdr3_aa: CASSEATAFNSPLHF
clone_size: NA; d_call: NA; v_call: TRBV20-1; j_call: TRBJ2-1; cdr3_length: 11; cdr3_nt: TGCAGTGCTAGAGCGAATCCTGAGCAGTTCTTC; cdr3_aa: CSARANPEQFF
clone_size: NA; d_call: NA; v_call: TRBV6-5; j_call: TRBJ2-5; cdr3_length: 12; cdr3_nt: TGTGCCAGCAGTTCGGGAAGGAAGACCCAGTACTTC; cdr3_aa: CASSSGRKTQYF
clone_size: NA; d_call: NA; v_call: TRBV5-4; j_call: TRBJ2-5; cdr3_length: 17; cdr3_nt: TGTGCCAGCAGCTTACATAGGGCCCAGGGTCCTGGAGAGACCCAGTACTTC; cdr3_aa: CASSLHRAQGPGETQYF
clone_size: NA; d_call: TRBD2; v_call: TRBV15; j_call: TRBJ2-7; cdr3_length: 12; cdr3_nt: TGTGCCACCAGCAGCGGGACTACCGAGCAGTACTTC; cdr3_aa: CATSSGTTEQYF
clone_size: NA; d_call: NA; v_call: TRBV6-4; j_call: TRBJ1-2; cdr3_length: 18; cdr3_nt: TGTGCCAGCCCCCAACCCCAAAACGTGGAGGGGAAGGGCTATGGCTACACCTTC; cdr3_aa: CASPQPQNVEGKGYGYTF
clone_size: NA; d_call: NA; v_call: TRBV7-9; j_call: TRBJ2-1; cdr3_length: 15; cdr3_nt: TGTGCCAGCAGCACACGGGACGGGAGTAGCAATGAGCAGTTCTTC; cdr3_aa: CASSTRDGSSNEQFF
clone_size: NA; d_call: TRBD2; v_call: TRBV6-1; j_call: TRBJ2-7; cdr3_length: 18; cdr3_nt: TGTGCCACCCCAGTGGGCGAGACGACTAGCGGGAGATTGTACGAGCAGTACTTC; cdr3_aa: CATPVGETTSGRLYEQYF
clone_size: once; d_call: NA; v_call: TRBV6-2/TRBV6-3; j_call: TRBJ2-5; cdr3_length: 15; cdr3_nt: TGTGCCAGCAGTTACGTGGGACTCGAGGGAGAGACCCAGTACTTC; cdr3_aa: CASSYVGLEGETQYF
clone_size: NA; d_call: NA; v_call: TRBV6-1; j_call: TRBJ2-2; cdr3_length: 11; cdr3_nt: TGTGCCACCGAGAAGGCCGGGGAGCTGTTTTTT; cdr3_aa: CATEKAGELFF
clone_size: NA; d_call: NA; v_call: TRBV20-1; j_call: TRBJ1-1; cdr3_length: 15; cdr3_nt: TGCAGTGCTAGGTCCCCTCAGGGGATGAACACTGAAGCTTTCTTT; cdr3_aa: CSARSPQGMNTEAFF
clone_size: NA; d_call: TRBD2; v_call: TRBV2; j_call: TRBJ2-5; cdr3_length: 15; cdr3_nt: TGTGCCAGCAGTGGGACTAGCGGAAGAAAAGAGACCCAGTACTTC; cdr3_aa: CASSGTSGRKETQYF
clone_size: NA; d_call: NA; v_call: TRBV7-2; j_call: TRBJ1-2; cdr3_length: 15; cdr3_nt: TGTGCCAGCAGCTTAGATTTCGGGGGAGAGTATGGCTACACCTTC; cdr3_aa: CASSLDFGGEYGYTF